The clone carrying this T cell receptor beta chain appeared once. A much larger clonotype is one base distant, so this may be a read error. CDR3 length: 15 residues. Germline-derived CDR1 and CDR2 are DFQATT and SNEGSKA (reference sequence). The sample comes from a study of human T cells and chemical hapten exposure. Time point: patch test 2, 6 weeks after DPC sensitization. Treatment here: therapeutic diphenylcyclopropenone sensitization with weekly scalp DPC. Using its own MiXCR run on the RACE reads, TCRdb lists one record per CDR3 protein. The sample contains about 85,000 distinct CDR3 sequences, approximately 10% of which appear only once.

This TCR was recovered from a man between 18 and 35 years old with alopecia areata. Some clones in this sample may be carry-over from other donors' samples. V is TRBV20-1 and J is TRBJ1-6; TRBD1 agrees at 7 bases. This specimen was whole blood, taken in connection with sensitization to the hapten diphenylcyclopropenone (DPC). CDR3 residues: CSFTRGGQIGSPLHF. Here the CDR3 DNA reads TGCAGCTTCACGAGGGGGGGACAGATCGGTTCACCCCTCCACTTT.